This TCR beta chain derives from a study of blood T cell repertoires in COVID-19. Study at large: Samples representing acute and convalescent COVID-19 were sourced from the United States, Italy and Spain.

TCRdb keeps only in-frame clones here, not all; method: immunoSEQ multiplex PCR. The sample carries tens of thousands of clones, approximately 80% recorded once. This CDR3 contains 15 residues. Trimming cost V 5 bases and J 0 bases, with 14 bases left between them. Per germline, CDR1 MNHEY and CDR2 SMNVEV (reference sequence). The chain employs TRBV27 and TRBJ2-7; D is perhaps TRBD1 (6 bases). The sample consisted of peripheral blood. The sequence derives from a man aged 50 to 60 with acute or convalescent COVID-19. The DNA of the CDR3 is TGTGCCAGCAGTACCCGGACAGTTAGCTCCTACGAGCAGTACTTC. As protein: CASSTRTVSSYEQYF.